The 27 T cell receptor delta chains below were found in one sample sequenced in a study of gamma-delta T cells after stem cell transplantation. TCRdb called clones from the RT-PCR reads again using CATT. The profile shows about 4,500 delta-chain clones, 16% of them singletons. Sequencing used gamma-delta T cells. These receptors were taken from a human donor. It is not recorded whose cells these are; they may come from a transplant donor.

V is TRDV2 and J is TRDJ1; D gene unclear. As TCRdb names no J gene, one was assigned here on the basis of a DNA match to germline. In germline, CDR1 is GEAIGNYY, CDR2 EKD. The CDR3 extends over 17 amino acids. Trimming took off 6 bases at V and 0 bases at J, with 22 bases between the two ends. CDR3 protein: CACSGDSTGWYTDKLIF. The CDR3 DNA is TGTGCCTGTAGCGGCGACAGTACGGGGTGGTACACCGATAAACTCATCTTT.

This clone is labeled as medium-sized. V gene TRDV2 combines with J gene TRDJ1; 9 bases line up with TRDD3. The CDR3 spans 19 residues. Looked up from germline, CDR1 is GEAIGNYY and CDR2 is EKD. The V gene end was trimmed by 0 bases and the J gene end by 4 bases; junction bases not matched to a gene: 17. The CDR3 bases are TGTGCCTGTGACACCGTAAGTTCCTACCGTGGGGATACGGGCGATAAACTCATCTTT. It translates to CACDTVSSYRGDTGDKLIF.

The CDR3 nucleotides are TGTGCTCTTGGGGAACTTTCGACGCTCGGCTTTACTGGGGGATACCAGGGCGATAAACTCATCTTT. Its translation: CALGELSTLGFTGGYQGDKLIF. The rearrangement joins TRDV1 to TRDJ1; 12 bases match TRDD3. V was clipped by 0 bases and J by 4 bases; unmatched bases: 21. The CDR3 loop spans 22 amino acids. Germline loops: CDR1 TSWWSYY, CDR2 QGS.

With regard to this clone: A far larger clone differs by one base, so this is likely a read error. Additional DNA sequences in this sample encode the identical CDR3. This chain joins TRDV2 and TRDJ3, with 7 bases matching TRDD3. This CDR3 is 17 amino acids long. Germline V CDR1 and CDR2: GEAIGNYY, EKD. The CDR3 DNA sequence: TGTGCCTGTGACACCTGGGGGAGCTCCTGGGACACCCGACAGATGTTCTTC. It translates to CACDTWGSSWDTRQMFF.

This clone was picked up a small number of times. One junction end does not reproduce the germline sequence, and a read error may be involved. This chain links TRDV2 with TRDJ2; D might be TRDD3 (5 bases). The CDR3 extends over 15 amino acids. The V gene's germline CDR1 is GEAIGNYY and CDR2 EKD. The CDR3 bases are TGTGCCTGTGACATACTGGTGGGTCCGACCGCACACCTCTTCTTT. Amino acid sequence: CACDILVGPTAHLFF.

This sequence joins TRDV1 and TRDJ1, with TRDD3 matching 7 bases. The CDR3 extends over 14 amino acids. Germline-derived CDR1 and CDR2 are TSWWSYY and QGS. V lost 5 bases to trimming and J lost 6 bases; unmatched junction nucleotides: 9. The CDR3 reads CALGKPLGAYKLIF. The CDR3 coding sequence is TGTGCTCTTGGGAAACCTCTGGGGGCTTATAAACTCATCTTT.

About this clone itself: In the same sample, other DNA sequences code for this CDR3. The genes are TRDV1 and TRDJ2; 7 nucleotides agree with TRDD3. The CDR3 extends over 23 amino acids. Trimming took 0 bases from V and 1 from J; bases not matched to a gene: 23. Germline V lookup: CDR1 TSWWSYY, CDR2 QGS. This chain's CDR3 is CALGELGACHRTGDPYLTAQLFF. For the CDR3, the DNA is TGTGCTCTTGGGGAACTGGGGGCCTGCCACCGTACTGGGGATCCCTATTTGACAGCACAACTCTTCTTT.

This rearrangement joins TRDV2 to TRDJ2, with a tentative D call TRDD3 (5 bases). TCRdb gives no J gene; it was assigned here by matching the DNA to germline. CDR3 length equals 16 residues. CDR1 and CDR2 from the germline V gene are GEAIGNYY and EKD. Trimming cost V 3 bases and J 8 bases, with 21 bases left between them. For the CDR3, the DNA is TGTGCCTGTGACGGAGGGGGGGCCATTATGGCGGCACAACTCTTCTTT. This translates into CACDGGGAIMAAQLFF.

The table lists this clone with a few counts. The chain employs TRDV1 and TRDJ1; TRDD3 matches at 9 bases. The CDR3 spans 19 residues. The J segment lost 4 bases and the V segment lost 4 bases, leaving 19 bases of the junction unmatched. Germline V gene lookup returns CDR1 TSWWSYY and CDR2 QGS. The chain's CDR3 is CALGGGLPPLGIRSDKLIF. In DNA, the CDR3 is TGTGCTCTTGGGGGGGGCCTTCCCCCTCTGGGGATACGCAGCGATAAACTCATCTTT.

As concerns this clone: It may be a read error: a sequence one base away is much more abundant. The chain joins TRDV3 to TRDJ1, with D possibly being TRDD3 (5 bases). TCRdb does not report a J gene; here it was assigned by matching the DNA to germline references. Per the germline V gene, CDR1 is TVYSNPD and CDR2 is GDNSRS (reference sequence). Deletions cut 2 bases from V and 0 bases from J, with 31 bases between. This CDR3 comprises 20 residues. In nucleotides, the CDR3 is TGTGCCTTTTCCACTCCCCGCTGCACCACGGGGGGGCCCGACACCGATAAACTCATCTTT. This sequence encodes CAFSTPRCTTGGPDTDKLIF. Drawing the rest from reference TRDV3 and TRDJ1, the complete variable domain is CDKVTQSSPDQTVASGSEVVLLCTYDTVYSNPDLFWYRIRPDYSFQFVFYGDNSRSEGADFTQGRFSVKHILTQKAFHLVISPVRTEDSATYYCAFSTPRCTTGGPDTDKLIFGKGTRVTVEP.

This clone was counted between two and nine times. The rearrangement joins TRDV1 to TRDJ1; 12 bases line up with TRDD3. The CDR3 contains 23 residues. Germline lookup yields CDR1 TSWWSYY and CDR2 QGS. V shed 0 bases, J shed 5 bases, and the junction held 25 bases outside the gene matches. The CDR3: CALGELAGLPGGHVLGDTDKLIF. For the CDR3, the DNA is TGTGCTCTTGGGGAACTTGCCGGCCTTCCTGGCGGTCATGTGCTGGGGGATACGGATAAACTCATCTTT.

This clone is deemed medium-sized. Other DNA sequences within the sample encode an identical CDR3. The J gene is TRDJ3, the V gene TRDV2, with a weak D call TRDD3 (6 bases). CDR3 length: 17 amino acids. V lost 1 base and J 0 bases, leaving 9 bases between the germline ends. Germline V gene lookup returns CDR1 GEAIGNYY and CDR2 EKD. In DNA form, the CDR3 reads TGTGCCTGTGACACGGGGGGAAGCTCCTGGGACACCCGACAGATGTTTTTC. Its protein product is CACDTGGSSWDTRQMFF.

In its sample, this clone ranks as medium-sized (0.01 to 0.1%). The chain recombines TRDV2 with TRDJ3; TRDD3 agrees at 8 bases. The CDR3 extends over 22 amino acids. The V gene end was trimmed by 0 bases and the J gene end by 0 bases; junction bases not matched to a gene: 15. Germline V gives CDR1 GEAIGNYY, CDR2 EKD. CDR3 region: CACDTEIWGSPKSSWDTRQMFF. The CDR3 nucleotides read TGTGCCTGTGACACCGAAATCTGGGGGAGTCCAAAGAGCTCCTGGGACACCCGACAGATGTTTTTC.

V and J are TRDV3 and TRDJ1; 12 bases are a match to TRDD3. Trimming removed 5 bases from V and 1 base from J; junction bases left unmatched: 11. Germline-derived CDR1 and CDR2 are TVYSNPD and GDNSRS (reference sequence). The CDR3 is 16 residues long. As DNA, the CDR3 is TGTGCCGTCGGGAGACTGGGGGATACAGGCACCGATAAACTCATCTTT. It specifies CAVGRLGDTGTDKLIF.

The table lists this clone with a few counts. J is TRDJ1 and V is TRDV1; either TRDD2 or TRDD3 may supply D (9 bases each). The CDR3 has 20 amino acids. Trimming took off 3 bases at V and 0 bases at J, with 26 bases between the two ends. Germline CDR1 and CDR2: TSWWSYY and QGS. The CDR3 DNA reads TGTGCTCTTGGGGATCCGCCCCCCTTCCTACTGGGGGAGTACACCGATAAACTCATCTTT. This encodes CALGDPPPFLLGEYTDKLIF.

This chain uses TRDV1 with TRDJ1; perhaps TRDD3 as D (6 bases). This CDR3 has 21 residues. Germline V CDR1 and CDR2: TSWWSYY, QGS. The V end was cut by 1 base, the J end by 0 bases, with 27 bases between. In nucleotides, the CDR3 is TGTGCTCTTGGGGAACCTAGTACGGGCGGGGATCTCGCCCTGTACACCGATAAACTCATCTTT. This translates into CALGEPSTGGDLALYTDKLIF.

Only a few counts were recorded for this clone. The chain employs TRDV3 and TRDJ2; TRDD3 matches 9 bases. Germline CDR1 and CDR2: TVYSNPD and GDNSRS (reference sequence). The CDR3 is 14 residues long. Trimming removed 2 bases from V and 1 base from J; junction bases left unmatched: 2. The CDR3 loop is CAFVLGDLTAQLFF. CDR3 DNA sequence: TGTGCCTTTGTACTGGGGGATTTGACAGCACAACTCTTCTTT. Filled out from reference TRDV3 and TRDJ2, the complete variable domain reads CDKVTQSSPDQTVASGSEVVLLCTYDTVYSNPDLFWYRIRPDYSFQFVFYGDNSRSEGADFTQGRFSVKHILTQKAFHLVISPVRTEDSATYYCAFVLGDLTAQLFFGKGTQLIVEP.

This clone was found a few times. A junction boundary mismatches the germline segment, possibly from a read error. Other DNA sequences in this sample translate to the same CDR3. The CDR3, as DNA: TGTGCAGCAAGCCCAGAAGATCCTACGAGTACTGGGCACAACACTGATAAACTCATCTTT. This encodes CAASPEDPTSTGHNTDKLIF. This chain links TRAV29/DV5 with TRDJ1; either TRDD2 or TRDD3 may fit D (6 bases each). Germline loops: CDR1 NSMFDY, CDR2 ISSIKDK. This CDR3 has 20 residues.

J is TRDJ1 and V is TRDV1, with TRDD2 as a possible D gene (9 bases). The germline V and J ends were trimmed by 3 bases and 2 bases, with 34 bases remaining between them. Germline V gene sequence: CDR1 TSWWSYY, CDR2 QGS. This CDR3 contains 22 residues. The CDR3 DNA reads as TGTGCTCTTGGGGACGACCCTCCGCCCTTCCTACGTTATACTGGGGGGACCGATAAACTCATCTTT. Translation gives CALGDDPPPFLRYTGGTDKLIF.

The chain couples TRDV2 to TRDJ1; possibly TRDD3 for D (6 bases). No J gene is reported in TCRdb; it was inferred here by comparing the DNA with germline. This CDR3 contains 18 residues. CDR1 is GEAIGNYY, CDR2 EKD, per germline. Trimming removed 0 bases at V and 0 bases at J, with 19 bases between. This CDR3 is CACDTVRPRRGNTDKLIF. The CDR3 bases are TGTGCCTGTGACACCGTCAGACCCAGGCGGGGGAACACCGATAAACTCATCTTT.

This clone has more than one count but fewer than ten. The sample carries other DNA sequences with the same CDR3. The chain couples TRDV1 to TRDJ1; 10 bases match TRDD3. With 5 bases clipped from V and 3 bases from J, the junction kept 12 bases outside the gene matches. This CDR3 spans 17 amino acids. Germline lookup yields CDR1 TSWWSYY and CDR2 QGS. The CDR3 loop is CALGKGLTGGWADKLIF. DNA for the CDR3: TGTGCTCTTGGGAAGGGGCTTACTGGGGGATGGGCCGATAAACTCATCTTT.

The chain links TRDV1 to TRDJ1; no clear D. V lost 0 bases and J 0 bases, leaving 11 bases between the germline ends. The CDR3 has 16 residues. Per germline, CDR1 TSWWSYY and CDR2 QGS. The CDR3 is CALGELGRAHTDKLIF. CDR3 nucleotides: TGTGCTCTTGGGGAACTAGGCCGGGCACACACCGATAAACTCATCTTT.

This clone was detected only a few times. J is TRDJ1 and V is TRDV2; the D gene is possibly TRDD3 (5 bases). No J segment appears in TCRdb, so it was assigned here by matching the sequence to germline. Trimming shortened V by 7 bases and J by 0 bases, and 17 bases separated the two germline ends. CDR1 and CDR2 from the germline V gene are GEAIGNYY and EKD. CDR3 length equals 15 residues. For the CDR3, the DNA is TGTGCCTGGACTTGTACGGGGGGGTACACCGATAAACTCATCTTT. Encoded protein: CAWTCTGGYTDKLIF.

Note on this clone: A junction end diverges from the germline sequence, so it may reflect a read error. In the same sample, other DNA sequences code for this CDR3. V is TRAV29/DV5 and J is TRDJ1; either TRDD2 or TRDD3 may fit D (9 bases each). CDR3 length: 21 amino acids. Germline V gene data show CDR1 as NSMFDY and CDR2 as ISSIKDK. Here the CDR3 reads CAARPSYFLTGGPSDTDKLIF. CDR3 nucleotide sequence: TGCGCAGCAAGGCCTTCCTACTTCCTTACTGGGGGACCTAGCGACACCGATAAACTCATCTTT. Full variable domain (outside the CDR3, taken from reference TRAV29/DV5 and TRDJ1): DQQVKQNSPSLSVQEGRISILNCDYTNSMFDYFLWYKKYPAEGPTFLISISSIKDKNEDGRFTVFLNKSAKHLSLHIVPSQPGDSAVYFCAARPSYFLTGGPSDTDKLIFGKGTRVTVEP.

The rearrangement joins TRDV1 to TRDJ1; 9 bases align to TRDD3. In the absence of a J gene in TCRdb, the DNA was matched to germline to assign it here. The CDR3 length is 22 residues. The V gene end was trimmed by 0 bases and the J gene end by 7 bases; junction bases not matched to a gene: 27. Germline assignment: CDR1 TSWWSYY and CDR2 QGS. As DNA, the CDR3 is TGTGCTCTTGGGGAACTTCCAGTGGGGGATATTCCTATAGCGGAAGCCGTGGGTAAACTCATCTTT. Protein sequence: CALGELPVGDIPIAEAVGKLIF.

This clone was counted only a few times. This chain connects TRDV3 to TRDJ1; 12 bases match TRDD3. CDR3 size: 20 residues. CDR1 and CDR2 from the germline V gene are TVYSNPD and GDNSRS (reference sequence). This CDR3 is CAHLEGLPWGIRAFGDKLIF. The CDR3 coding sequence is TGTGCGCATCTGGAGGGCCTTCCCTGGGGGATACGGGCTTTCGGCGATAAACTCATCTTT.

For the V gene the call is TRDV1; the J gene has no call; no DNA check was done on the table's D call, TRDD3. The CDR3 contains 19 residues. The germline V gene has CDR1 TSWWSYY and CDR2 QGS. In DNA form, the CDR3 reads TGTGCTCTTGGGGACTTGACGGTCCTTCCTAAGCGGTCTGGGAGGGGTCTCATCTTT. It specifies CALGDLTVLPKRSGRGLIF.